This paragraph reports one T cell receptor (beta chain). Antigen specificity is unknown. Libraries were prepared by immunoSEQ multiplex PCR; TCRdb keeps only in-frame clonotypes and omits some of them. Here the sample spans some 150,000 clones, approximately 90% being singletons. The data belong to a study of T cell responses to AZD1222 COVID-19 vaccine. Study results and caveats: CD4 TCRs associated with vaccination spanned spike, dominating at 160-218 and 743-854. The study identified only five to seven AZD1222 recipients as seropositive at baseline. Clonal diversity was possibly underestimated; the donors were predominantly white British and more often female.

The V end was cut by 4 bases, the J end by 9 bases, with 13 bases between. This CDR3 is 12 amino acids long. CDR1 SQVTM and CDR2 ANQGSEA come from the germline V gene. The material was peripheral blood, obtained on day 0 of AZD1222 vaccination. The clonotype comes from an adult in good health. The genes are TRBV29-1 and TRBJ2-1; unclear D gene. The CDR3: CSVVVQFGEQFF. The CDR3 region has the DNA TGCAGCGTTGTCGTCCAATTCGGTGAGCAGTTCTTC.